The clone carrying this T cell receptor (beta chain) was detected once. The entry originates in a study of blood T cell repertoires in COVID-19. Study-level information: From the United States, Italy and Spain came samples of acute and convalescent COVID-19. The analysed material was cDNA or gDNA that came from T cells, B-cell-depleted T cells, or PBMCs.

V trimming: 6 bases; J trimming: 12 bases; junction bases outside the gene matches: 6. The CDR3 loop spans 13 amino acids. Germline V gives CDR1 MNHEY, CDR2 SVGEGT. In the original processing: Using reference gene primer amplification, nucleated cell counts were estimated. Assay: immunoSEQ multiplex PCR; the TCRdb copy retains only in-frame clones and omits some. The V and J calls and the clone size are those of that table, but D and trimming were determined from the DNA. The sample records approximately 210,000 clones, approximately 78% being singletons. J is TRBJ1-6 and V is TRBV6-2 or TRBV6-3; TRBD1 agrees at 9 bases. Sequenced material: peripheral blood. The source of this sequence is a middle-aged woman with acute or convalescent COVID-19. The CDR3 is CASSRDRVQPLHF. CDR3 coding DNA: TGTGCCAGCAGCCGGGACAGGGTGCAACCCCTCCACTTT.